The next 14 T cell receptor beta chains were all read from a single sample in a study of blood T cell repertoires in COVID-19. Generated by immunoSEQ multiplex PCR, the TCRdb table keeps only in-frame clones and is missing some. The sample lists about 150,000 clones; about four fifths were seen once. The sequenced sample was peripheral blood. The receptors were gathered from an elderly woman with acute or convalescent COVID-19.

This chain links TRBV2 with TRBJ2-1, with 9 bases matching TRBD1. V shed 2 bases and J 8 bases; nucleotides not matched to a gene: 4. The CDR3 has 14 residues. Per germline, CDR1 SNHLY and CDR2 FYNNEI. The CDR3 coding sequence is TGTGCCAGCAGTGAAAGACAGGGGGAACATGAGCAGTTCTTC. Amino acid sequence: CASSERQGEHEQFF.

The chain links TRBV7-9 to TRBJ2-1, with TRBD1 matching 9 bases. There are 16 residues in the CDR3. Unmatched junction bases numbered 9, after V lost 5 bases and J lost 4 bases. Germline V gene data show CDR1 as SEHNR and CDR2 as FQNEAQ (reference sequence). The CDR3 coding sequence is TGTGCCAGCAGCACCGTCCCGGGACAGGGATACAATGAGCAGTTCTTC. Its translation: CASSTVPGQGYNEQFF.

The gene calls are TRBV7-3 and TRBJ2-1; 10 bases fit TRBD1. Germline V lookup: CDR1 SGHTA, CDR2 FQGTGA. This CDR3 has 15 residues. V shed 2 bases and J 9 bases; nucleotides not matched to a gene: 7. The DNA for the CDR3 is TGTGCCAGCAGCTTACGAGGACAGGGGGGCGGTGAGCAGTTCTTC. Encoded protein: CASSLRGQGGGEQFF.

The rearrangement uses TRBV7-9 and TRBJ2-3, with TRBD2 matching over 11 bases. The CDR3 is 19 amino acids. Germline trimming cut 2 bases from V and 0 bases from J; bases unmatched to any gene: 10. Per the germline V gene, CDR1 is SEHNR and CDR2 is FQNEAQ (reference sequence). CDR3 in DNA: TGTGCCAGCAGCTTATCGCTAGCGGGGGGTAAGATTAGCACAGATACGCAGTATTTT. As protein: CASSLSLAGGKISTDTQYF.

The V gene is TRBV30, the J gene TRBJ2-3; 7 positions agree with TRBD1. The V and J ends lost 4 bases and 4 bases, in that order; junction bases with no gene match: 5. Germline values: CDR1 GTSNPN, CDR2 SVGIG (reference sequence). The CDR3 consists of 13 residues. This CDR3 is CAWMGQLSDTQYF. The CDR3, as DNA: TGTGCCTGGATGGGACAGCTATCAGATACGCAGTATTTT.

The gene calls are TRBV4-3 and TRBJ1-2; D call uncertain. CDR1 LGHNA and CDR2 YSLEER come from the germline V gene. Trimming cost V 4 bases and J 0 bases, with 18 bases left between them. The CDR3 loop spans 17 amino acids. This chain's CDR3 is CASSRNQWAGANYGYTF. CDR3 in DNA: TGCGCCAGCAGCCGCAACCAATGGGCGGGTGCTAACTATGGCTACACCTTC.

This CDR3 reads CASSDAGWNYGYTF. CDR3 sequence (DNA): TGTGCCAGTAGTGATGCGGGGTGGAACTATGGCTACACCTTC. The chain recombines TRBV19 with TRBJ1-2; D gene uncertain. The CDR3 is made up of 14 amino acids. V was clipped by 5 bases and J by 2 bases, with 12 bases between them. The V gene's germline CDR1 is LNHDA and CDR2 SQIVND (reference sequence).

V and J are TRBV10-3 and TRBJ1-6; TRBD1 matches 10 bases. V dropped 6 bases and J dropped 7; count of bases not matched to a gene: 6. CDR3 length: 15 amino acids. Germline loops: CDR1 ENHRY, CDR2 SYGVKD. CDR3 protein: CAIRRQGARNSPLHF. The CDR3 DNA reads TGTGCCATCAGAAGACAGGGGGCGCGGAATTCACCCCTCCACTTT.

This chain connects TRBV4-3 to TRBJ1-2, with a possible D match to TRBD1 (6 bases). Trimming removed 1 base at V and 3 bases at J, with 15 bases between. Germline CDR1 and CDR2: LGHNA and YSLEER. The CDR3 contains 16 residues. CDR3 bases: TGCGCCAGCAGCCAAGGGGGACGGACAGTCGACTATGGCTACACCTTC. Translated, it gives CASSQGGRTVDYGYTF.

This clone has a single count. The V gene is TRBV19, the J gene TRBJ2-5, with TRBD1 identical over 8 bases. This CDR3 spans 13 amino acids. CDR1 LNHDA and CDR2 SQIVND come from the germline V gene (reference sequence). Trimming removed 5 bases from V and 3 bases from J; junction bases left unmatched: 2. The CDR3 nucleotides are TGTGCCAGTAGTCCGGGACAGGAAGAGACCCAGTACTTC. This translates into CASSPGQEETQYF. The complete variable domain, with remaining parts taken from reference TRBV19 and TRBJ2-5, reads DGGITQSPKYLFRKEGQNVTLSCEQNLNHDAMYWYRQDPGQGLRLIYYSQIVNDFQKGDIAEGYSVSREKKESFPLTVTSAQKNPTAFYLCASSPGQEETQYFGPGTRLLVL.

The V and J genes are TRBV2 and TRBJ2-5; a possible D gene is TRBD2 (6 bases). This CDR3 spans 14 amino acids. From germline, CDR1 is SNHLY and CDR2 FYNNEI. Trimming left V 6 bases short and J 4 bases short, with 15 bases between. DNA for the CDR3: TGTGCCAGCAGAGACACAGGTAGCGGAGAGACCCAGTACTTC. Translating gives CASRDTGSGETQYF.

A few counts support this clone. The chain carries TRBV19 and TRBJ1-5, with a weak D call TRBD1 (6 bases). The V gene lost 5 bases and the J gene lost 0 bases, with 14 bases spanning the gap. This CDR3 contains 16 residues. The germline gives CDR1 LNHDA, CDR2 SQIVND (reference sequence). CDR3 region: CASSLQGPYSNQPQHF. The CDR3, as DNA: TGTGCCAGTAGTTTACAGGGTCCTTATAGCAATCAGCCCCAGCATTTT.

This clone was seen more than once but under ten times. The chain has TRBV19 and TRBJ2-2, with a tentative D call TRBD1 (6 bases). The germline V gene encodes CDR1 LNHDA and CDR2 SQIVND (reference sequence). The CDR3 consists of 15 residues. V gave up 7 bases and J gave up 0 bases, with 12 bases separating them. CDR3 sequence: CASTMTGTNTGELFF. The CDR3 DNA is TGTGCCAGTACCATGACAGGAACGAACACCGGGGAGCTGTTTTTT.

This clone was detected only once. The chain links TRBV7-2 to TRBJ2-3, with 8 nucleotides matching TRBD2. Germline V CDR1 and CDR2: SGHTA, FQGNSA. V shed 0 bases and J 2 bases; nucleotides not matched to a gene: 4. This CDR3 is built from 16 residues. The CDR3 bases are TGTGCCAGCAGCTTAGCAGGGCGGGGGGCCACAGATACGCAGTATTTT. It is translated as CASSLAGRGATDTQYF.